These 26 T cell receptor beta chains were sequenced from one sample in a study of OX40 agonist ivuxolimab in advanced cancers. Libraries were prepared by immunoSEQ multiplex PCR; TCRdb keeps only in-frame clonotypes and omits some of them. The sample holds tens of thousands of clones, around 82% seen once. Sequenced here: CD4+ or CD8+ T cells sorted from blood, sampled in a trial of the OX40 agonist ivuxolimab. All receptors come from an adult with an advanced solid tumor such as melanoma, head and neck, liver or kidney cancer.

The rearrangement uses TRBV5-6 and TRBJ1-5; TRBD1 matches 7 bases. CDR1 and CDR2 from the germline V gene are SGHDT and YYEEEE. This CDR3 has 15 residues. The V and J ends lost 4 bases and 0 bases, in that order; junction bases with no gene match: 4. The CDR3: CASSRQGLSNQPQHF. CDR3 DNA sequence: TGTGCCAGCAGCCGACAGGGCCTTAGCAATCAGCCCCAGCATTTT. The variable domain in full, with the rest retrieved from reference TRBV5-6 and TRBJ1-5, is DAGVTQSPTHLIKTRGQQVTLRCSPKSGHDTVSWYQQALGQGPQFIFQYYEEEERQRGNFPDRFSGHQFPNYSSELNVNALLLGDSALYLCASSRQGLSNQPQHFGDGTRLSIL.

This clone was seen many times. V usage is TRBV10-3 and J usage is TRBJ2-7, with 9 bases aligning to TRBD1. Germline values: CDR1 ENHRY, CDR2 SYGVKD. CDR3 size: 15 residues. J gave up 5 bases and V 5 bases, and 10 bases lay outside the gene matches. The CDR3 DNA is TGTGCCATCAGTTCACCGGGACAGGGTTCCAACGAGCAGTACTTC. Protein sequence: CAISSPGQGSNEQYF.

The genes are TRBV28 and TRBJ1-1; D uncertain. The CDR3 sequence is 15 residues long. Trimming took 5 bases from V and 0 from J, leaving 13 bases between them. Germline lookup yields CDR1 MDHEN and CDR2 SYDVKM. CDR3 sequence: CASSPSPQLNTEAFF. The CDR3 DNA sequence: TGTGCCAGCAGTCCCTCTCCCCAGTTGAACACTGAAGCTTTCTTT.

The chain is built from TRBV5-4 and TRBJ2-2, with TRBD1 as a possible D gene (5 bases). This CDR3 comprises 18 residues. Germline V gene sequence: CDR1 SGHNT, CDR2 YYREEE (reference sequence). The V end lost 4 bases, the J end lost 0 bases, and 19 bases lay between the germline ends. Here the CDR3 reads CASSPGGRTRANTGELFF. The CDR3 coding sequence is TGTGCCAGCAGCCCTGGCGGTCGGACACGCGCGAACACCGGGGAGCTGTTTTTT. Looking up the rest from reference TRBV5-4 and TRBJ2-2 gives the full variable domain: ETGVTQSPTHLIKTRGQQVTLRCSSQSGHNTVSWYQQALGQGPQFIFQYYREEENGRGNFPPRFSGLQFPNYSSELNVNALELDDSALYLCASSPGGRTRANTGELFFGEGSRLTVL.

The V gene is TRBV5-4, the J gene TRBJ1-2; 7 nucleotides line up with TRBD1. This CDR3 spans 15 amino acids. The germline V gene has CDR1 SGHNT and CDR2 YYREEE (reference sequence). The V segment lost 1 base and the J segment 2 bases; nucleotides outside the gene matches: 5. The CDR3 nucleotides are TGTGCCAGCAGCTTGCGGGGCAGGGGGAACTATGGCTACACCTTC. It specifies CASSLRGRGNYGYTF.

J is TRBJ1-1 and V is TRBV2; maybe TRBD1 (5 bases). V lost 2 bases and J lost 4, with 11 bases in between. The CDR3 length is 14 residues. Germline V CDR1 and CDR2: SNHLY, FYNNEI. The CDR3 bases are TGTGCCAGCAGTGAATCAGGGATGAGCACTGAAGCTTTCTTT. This gives the protein CASSESGMSTEAFF.

The chain recombines TRBV15 with TRBJ2-7, with 7 bases lining up with TRBD1. In germline, CDR1 is LNHNV, CDR2 YYDKDF (reference sequence). The length of the CDR3 is 14 residues. The junction had 4 bases not matched to a gene; V was cut back by 4 bases and J by 1 base. In DNA, the CDR3 is TGTGCCACCAGCATGGGACAGATATCCTACGAGCAGTACTTC. Translation gives CATSMGQISYEQYF.

The chain carries TRBV9 and TRBJ1-2; 8 positions match TRBD1. This CDR3 region has 15 residues. Trimming at V came to 4 bases and at J to 5 bases, leaving 10 bases not matched to a gene. CDR1 is SGDLS, CDR2 YYNGEE, per germline. CDR3 bases: TGTGCCAGCAGCTCCAGGACAGGGATGAATTATGGCTACACCTTC. Amino acids: CASSSRTGMNYGYTF.

Note on this clone: One end of the junction varies from germline; a read error may be responsible. V and J are TRBV5-1 and TRBJ1-6; 7 positions match TRBD1. Germline assignment: CDR1 SGHRS and CDR2 YFSETQ. The CDR3 length is 13 residues. The CDR3 here is CASRGTLDSPLHF. The CDR3 DNA reads as TGTGCCAGCAGGGGGACCTTGGATTCACCCCTCCACTTT.

This chain connects TRBV13 to TRBJ2-5; possible D gene TRBD2, 6 bases. The CDR3 contains 15 residues. From germline, CDR1 is PRHDT and CDR2 FYEKMQ (reference sequence). The V and J ends lost 5 bases and 3 bases respectively, with 16 bases between them. CDR3 residues: CASSVEGREKETQYF. In nucleotides, the CDR3 is TGTGCCAGCAGCGTGGAGGGACGGGAAAAAGAGACCCAGTACTTC. Complete variable domain (other parts from reference TRBV13 and TRBJ2-5): AAGVIQSPRHLIKEKRETATLKCYPIPRHDTVYWYQQGPGQDPQFLISFYEKMQSDKGSIPDRFSAQQFSDYHSELNMSSLELGDSALYFCASSVEGREKETQYFGPGTRLLVL.

The V and J genes are TRBV9 and TRBJ2-7, with a tentative D call TRBD1 (6 bases). CDR1 SGDLS and CDR2 YYNGEE come from the germline V gene. V lost 0 bases and J lost 3, with 16 bases in between. The CDR3 extends over 16 amino acids. The DNA for the CDR3 is TGTGCCAGCAGCGTAGAGAGGTCGGACAGCGACTACGAGCAGTACTTC. Translation: CASSVERSDSDYEQYF.

J is TRBJ1-2 and V is TRBV5-6; D may be TRBD1 (6 bases). CDR3 length equals 16 residues. V lost 2 bases and J 5 bases, leaving 19 bases between the germline ends. Per germline, CDR1 SGHDT and CDR2 YYEEEE. For the CDR3, the DNA is TGTGCCAGCAGCTTATACCGGGACACCGGGGGGTATGGCTACACCTTC. It is translated as CASSLYRDTGGYGYTF.

The chain combines TRBV7-8 with TRBJ2-7; D unresolved. V lost 3 bases and J lost 3, with 3 bases in between. The CDR3 sequence is 11 residues long. The germline V gene encodes CDR1 SGHVS and CDR2 FQNEAQ. The CDR3 protein is CASSFRYEQYF. The CDR3 DNA is TGTGCCAGCAGCTTCCGCTACGAGCAGTACTTC.

This chain uses TRBV6-5 with TRBJ2-7, with D possibly TRBD1 on 5 matching bases. The CDR3 sequence is 14 residues long. Germline lookup yields CDR1 MNHEY and CDR2 SVGAGI. V lost 0 bases and J 2 bases, leaving 8 bases between the germline ends. CDR3: CASSYSPGPYEQYF. The CDR3 DNA follows: TGTGCCAGCAGTTACTCGCCAGGGCCCTACGAGCAGTACTTC.

The V and J genes are TRBV7-2 and TRBJ2-5; D perhaps matches TRBD2 (6 bases). The germline V and J ends were trimmed by 5 bases and 2 bases, with 21 bases remaining between them. Germline lookup yields CDR1 SGHTA and CDR2 FQGNSA. This CDR3 has 17 residues. DNA for the CDR3: TGTGCCAGCAGCCCGGGACCCCGTGGAGGGTATCAAGAGACCCAGTACTTC. Translated: CASSPGPRGGYQETQYF.

The V call is TRBV5-1, the J call TRBJ2-4, with 7 bases lining up with TRBD2. Losses at the gene ends were 0 bases for V and 8 bases for J; bases not matched to a gene: 5. Germline V lookup: CDR1 SGHRS, CDR2 YFSETQ. The CDR3 loop spans 14 amino acids. The CDR3 DNA sequence: TGCGCCAGCAGCTTGGAGGCAGGGAGGGACATTCAGTACTTC. This sequence encodes CASSLEAGRDIQYF.

The chain recombines TRBV6-5 with TRBJ1-6; 8 bases are a match to TRBD1. Germline-derived CDR1 and CDR2 are MNHEY and SVGAGI. With V trimmed by 6 bases and J by 8 bases, 6 bases remained unmatched. This CDR3 is built from 14 residues. DNA for the CDR3: TGTGCCAGCAGCCGAGGACAGGGTGATTCACCCCTCCACTTT. The encoded protein is CASSRGQGDSPLHF.

J is TRBJ2-7 and V is TRBV5-1; maybe TRBD1 (8 bases). The germline V and J ends were trimmed by 3 bases and 4 bases, with 14 bases remaining between them. Per the germline V gene, CDR1 is SGHRS and CDR2 is YFSETQ. CDR3 size: 14 residues. CDR3 DNA: TGCGCCAGCAGCTCGAACAGGGGGGGTTACGAGCAGTACTTC. Encoded protein: CASSSNRGGYEQYF. Supplemented by reference TRBV5-1 and TRBJ2-7, the full variable domain reads KAGVTQTPRYLIKTRGQQVTLSCSPISGHRSVSWYQQTPGQGLQFLFEYFSETQRNKGNFPGRFSGRQFSNSRSEMNVSTLELGDSALYLCASSSNRGGYEQYFGPGTRLTVT.

The CDR3 bases are TGTGCCAGCAGTATAACGGGGGCGGGTAATGAAAAACTGTTTTTT. Protein sequence: CASSITGAGNEKLFF. The genes are TRBV28 and TRBJ1-4, with D tentatively TRBD1 (6 bases). CDR1 is MDHEN and CDR2 is SYDVKM in the germline V gene. This CDR3 is built from 15 residues. The V gene lost 5 bases and the J gene lost 4 bases, with 14 bases spanning the gap.

The rearrangement uses TRBV7-9 and TRBJ1-1; D is ambiguous. The CDR3 contains 13 residues. Germline V CDR1 and CDR2: SEHNR, FQNEAQ (reference sequence). With 5 bases removed from V and 4 bases from J, the gap between germline ends came to 11 bases. The CDR3 sequence: CASSLERATEAFF. CDR3 in DNA: TGTGCCAGCAGCCTGGAAAGGGCCACTGAAGCTTTCTTT.

The chain joins TRBV11-3 to TRBJ1-1; no definite D call. Per germline, CDR1 SGHNT and CDR2 YENEEA. The CDR3 consists of 14 residues. V was trimmed by 0 bases and J by 6 bases, leaving 11 bases between them. DNA of the CDR3: TGTGCCAGCAGCTTAGATCTGGGAGCGGCTGAAGCTTTCTTT. Its protein product is CASSLDLGAAEAFF.

This clone was observed a few times. This sequence joins TRBV13 and TRBJ2-1; D possibly uses TRBD1 or TRBD2 (6 bases each). The V end was cut by 6 bases, the J end by 0 bases, with 15 bases between. The germline V gene has CDR1 PRHDT and CDR2 FYEKMQ (reference sequence). This CDR3 spans 16 amino acids. For the CDR3, the DNA is TGTGCCAGCAGTACCGGGGGCCCGAGCTCCTACAATGAGCAGTTCTTC. Its protein product is CASSTGGPSSYNEQFF.

In DNA, the CDR3 is TGTGCCAGCAGCCTCCTGGTTGGGACAGCCTTCTACGAGCAGTACTTC. This sequence encodes CASSLLVGTAFYEQYF. The chain links TRBV4-2 to TRBJ2-7, with TRBD1 matching over 7 bases. CDR3 length: 16 residues. Germline CDR1 reads LGHNA; CDR2 reads YNFKEQ. Germline trimming cut 4 bases from V and 3 bases from J; bases unmatched to any gene: 12.

This chain joins TRBV2 and TRBJ2-7; 9 nucleotides align to TRBD1. Germline V lookup: CDR1 SNHLY, CDR2 FYNNEI. V gave up 8 bases and J gave up 9 bases; unmatched junction bases: 14. The CDR3 extends over 14 amino acids. This chain's CDR3 is CASGTGTGTLWQYF. DNA for the CDR3: TGTGCCAGCGGTACCGGGACAGGGACCTTGTGGCAGTACTTC.

The chain carries TRBV19 and TRBJ1-3; D remains ambiguous. V was trimmed by 7 bases and J by 0 bases, leaving 10 bases between them. This CDR3 has 14 amino acids. Germline V gene lookup returns CDR1 LNHDA and CDR2 SQIVND (reference sequence). The CDR3 loop is CASTPRLSGNTIYF. CDR3 DNA: TGTGCCAGTACCCCGAGGCTCTCTGGAAACACCATATATTTT.

By share of the sample, this clone is medium-sized. The genes are TRBV6-1 and TRBJ1-5, with 9 bases identical to TRBD1. There are 14 residues in the CDR3. Unmatched junction bases numbered 7, after V lost 5 bases and J lost 8 bases. Germline loops: CDR1 MNHNS, CDR2 SASEGT. As DNA, the CDR3 is TGTGCCAGCAGTTTCCCGACAGGGGGGGAGCCCCAGCATTTT. Its translation: CASSFPTGGEPQHF.